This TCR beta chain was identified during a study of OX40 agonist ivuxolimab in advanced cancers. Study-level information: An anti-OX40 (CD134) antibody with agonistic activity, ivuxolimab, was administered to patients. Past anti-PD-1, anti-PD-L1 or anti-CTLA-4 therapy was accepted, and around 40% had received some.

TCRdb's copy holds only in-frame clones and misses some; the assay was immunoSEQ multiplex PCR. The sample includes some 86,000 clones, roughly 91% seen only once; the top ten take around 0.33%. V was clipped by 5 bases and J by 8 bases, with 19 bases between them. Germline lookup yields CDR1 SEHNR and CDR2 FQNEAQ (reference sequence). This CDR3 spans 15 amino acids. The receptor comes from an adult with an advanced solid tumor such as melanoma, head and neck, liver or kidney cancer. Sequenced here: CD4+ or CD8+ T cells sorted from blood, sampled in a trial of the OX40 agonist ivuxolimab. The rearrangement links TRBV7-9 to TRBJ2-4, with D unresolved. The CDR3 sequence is CASSPPPPAWYIQYF. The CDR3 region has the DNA TGTGCCAGCAGCCCCCCCCCTCCGGCCTGGTACATTCAGTACTTC.